The source of this TCR beta chain is a study of shared clonotypes between healthy human individuals. Germline loops: CDR1 MDHEN, CDR2 SYDVKM. V lost 7 bases, J lost 0 bases, and 15 bases stayed unmatched. The CDR3 spans 18 residues. Over several immunoSEQ plates, each subset's genomic DNA was distributed in even portions. This table comes from immunoSEQ multiplex PCR, and its TCRdb copy is limited to in-frame clones, with some not included. The data hold fewer than 850,000 clones, with about 92% observed a single time. The sample comprised memory CD8+ T cells from PBMCs. Subset defined: CD45RO+ cells pooled with CCR7-negative TemRA cells. The rearrangement uses TRBV28 and TRBJ2-4, with TRBD1 matching 7 bases. The TCR comes from a man in his late teens or twenties in good health. Some clones in this sample may be carry-over from other donors' samples. The CDR3 loop is CASTTRGQTLLAKNIQYF. The DNA of the CDR3 is TGTGCCAGCACTACAAGGGGACAGACCCTTCTAGCCAAAAACATTCAGTACTTC. Combining the CDR3 with reference TRBV28 and TRBJ2-4 gives the whole variable domain DVKVTQSSRYLVKRTGEKVFLECVQDMDHENMFWYRQDPGLGLRLIYFSYDVKMKEKGDIPEGYSVSREKKERFSLILESASTNQTSMYLCASTTRGQTLLAKNIQYFGAGTRLSVL.